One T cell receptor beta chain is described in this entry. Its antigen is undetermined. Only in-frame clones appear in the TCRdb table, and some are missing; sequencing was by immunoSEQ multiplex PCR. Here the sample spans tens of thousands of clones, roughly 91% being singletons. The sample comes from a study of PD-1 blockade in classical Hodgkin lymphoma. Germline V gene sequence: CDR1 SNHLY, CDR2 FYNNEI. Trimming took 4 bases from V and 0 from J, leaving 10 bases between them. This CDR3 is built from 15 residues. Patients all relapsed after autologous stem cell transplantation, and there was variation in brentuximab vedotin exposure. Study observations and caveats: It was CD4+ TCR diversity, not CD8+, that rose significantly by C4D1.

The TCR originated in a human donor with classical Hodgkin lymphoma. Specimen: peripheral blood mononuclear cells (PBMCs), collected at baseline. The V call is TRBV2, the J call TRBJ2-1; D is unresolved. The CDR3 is CASSVSASSYNEQFF. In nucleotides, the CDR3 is TGTGCCAGCAGTGTATCGGCTAGCTCCTACAATGAGCAGTTCTTC. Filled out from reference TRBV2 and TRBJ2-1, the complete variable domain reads EPEVTQTPSHQVTQMGQEVILRCVPISNHLYFYWYRQILGQKVEFLVSFYNNEISEKSEIFDDQFSVERPDGSNFTLKIRSTKLEDSAMYFCASSVSASSYNEQFFGPGTRLTVL.